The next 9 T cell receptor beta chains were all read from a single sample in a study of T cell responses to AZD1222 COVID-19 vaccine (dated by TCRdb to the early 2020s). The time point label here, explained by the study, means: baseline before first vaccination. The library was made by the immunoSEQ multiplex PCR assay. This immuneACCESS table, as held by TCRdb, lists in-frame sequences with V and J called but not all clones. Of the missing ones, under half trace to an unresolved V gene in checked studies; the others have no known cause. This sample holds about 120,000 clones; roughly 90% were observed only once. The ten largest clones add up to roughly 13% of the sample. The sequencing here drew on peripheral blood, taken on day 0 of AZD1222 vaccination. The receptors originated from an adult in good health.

CDR3 in amino acids: CASRRNTEAFF. Written as DNA, the CDR3 is TGTGCCAGCAGGCGGAACACTGAAGCTTTCTTT. V is TRBV5-5 and J is TRBJ1-1; D is uncertain. Trimming stripped 5 bases from V and 1 base from J, with 3 bases between. Germline CDR1 SGHKS, CDR2 YYEKEE (reference sequence). The CDR3 runs 11 residues.

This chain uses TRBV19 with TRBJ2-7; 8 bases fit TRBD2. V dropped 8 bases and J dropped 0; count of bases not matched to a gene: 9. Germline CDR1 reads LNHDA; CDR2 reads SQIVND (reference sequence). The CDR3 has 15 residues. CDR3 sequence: CASGGQREHSYEQYF. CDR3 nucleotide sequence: TGTGCCAGTGGGGGCCAGCGGGAGCACTCCTACGAGCAGTACTTC. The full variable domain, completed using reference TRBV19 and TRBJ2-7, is DGGITQSPKYLFRKEGQNVTLSCEQNLNHDAMYWYRQDPGQGLRLIYYSQIVNDFQKGDIAEGYSVSREKKESFPLTVTSAQKNPTAFYLCASGGQREHSYEQYFGPGTRLTVT.

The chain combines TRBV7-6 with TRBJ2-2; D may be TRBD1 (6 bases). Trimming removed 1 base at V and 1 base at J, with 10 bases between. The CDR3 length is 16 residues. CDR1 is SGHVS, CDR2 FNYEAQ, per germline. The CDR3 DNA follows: TGTGCCAGCAGCTTAGAATCACAGGGGAACACCGGGGAGCTGTTTTTT. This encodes CASSLESQGNTGELFF. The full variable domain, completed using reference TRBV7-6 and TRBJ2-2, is GAGVSQSPRYKVTKRGQDVALRCDPISGHVSLYWYRQALGQGPEFLTYFNYEAQQDKSGLPNDRFSAERPEGSISTLTIQRTEQRDSAMYRCASSLESQGNTGELFFGEGSRLTVL.

The CDR3 DNA reads as TGTGCCAGCAGCTGGCAGACAGGGGGCAACAATGGCTACACCTTC. Residues: CASSWQTGGNNGYTF. V gene TRBV7-2 combines with J gene TRBJ1-2; 10 bases match TRBD1. The CDR3 loop spans 15 amino acids. After removal of 4 bases from V and 6 bases from J, the junction contained 8 bases not matched to a gene. The germline V gene has CDR1 SGHTA and CDR2 FQGNSA.

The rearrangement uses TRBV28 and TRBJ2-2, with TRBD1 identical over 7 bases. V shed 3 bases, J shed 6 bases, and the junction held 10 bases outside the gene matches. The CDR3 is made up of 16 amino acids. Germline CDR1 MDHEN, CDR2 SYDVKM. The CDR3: CASSFNRGSLPGELFF. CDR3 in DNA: TGTGCCAGCAGTTTCAACAGGGGTTCCCTTCCCGGGGAGCTGTTTTTT.

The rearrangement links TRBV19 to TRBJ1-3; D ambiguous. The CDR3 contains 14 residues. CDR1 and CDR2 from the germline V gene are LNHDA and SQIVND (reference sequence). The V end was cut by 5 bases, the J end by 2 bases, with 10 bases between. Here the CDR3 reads CASSSSFTGNTIYF. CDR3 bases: TGTGCCAGTAGTTCCTCCTTCACTGGAAACACCATATATTTT.

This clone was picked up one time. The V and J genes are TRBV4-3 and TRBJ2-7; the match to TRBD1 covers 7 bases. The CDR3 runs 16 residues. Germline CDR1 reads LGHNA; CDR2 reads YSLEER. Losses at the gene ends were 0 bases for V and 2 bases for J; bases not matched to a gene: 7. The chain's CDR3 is CASSQDRSGGPYEQYF. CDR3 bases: TGCGCCAGCAGCCAAGATAGGTCAGGGGGTCCCTACGAGCAGTACTTC.

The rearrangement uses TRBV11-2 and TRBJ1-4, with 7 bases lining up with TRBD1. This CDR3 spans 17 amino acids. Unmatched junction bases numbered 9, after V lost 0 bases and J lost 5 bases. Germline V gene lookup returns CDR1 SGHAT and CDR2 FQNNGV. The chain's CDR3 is CASSLDPARGPNEKLFF. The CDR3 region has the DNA TGTGCCAGCAGCTTAGATCCGGCGAGGGGGCCCAATGAAAAACTGTTTTTT.

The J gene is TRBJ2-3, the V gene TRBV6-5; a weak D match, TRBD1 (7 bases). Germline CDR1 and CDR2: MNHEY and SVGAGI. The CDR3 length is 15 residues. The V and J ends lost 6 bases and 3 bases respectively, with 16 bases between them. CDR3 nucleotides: TGTGCCAGCAGAGCTCAGGGGGGTTCGACAGATACGCAGTATTTT. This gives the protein CASRAQGGSTDTQYF.